The sequence of this TCR beta chain was determined in a study of shared clonotypes between healthy human individuals. Whole-study results and caveats: An effect of sequencing depth on clonotype sharing among donors was expected.

Some 29,000 T cell genomes (approximately 0.2 ug DNA) went into each sorted-subset replicate. The repertoire was sequenced with immunoSEQ multiplex PCR; TCRdb's copy has only in-frame clones and lacks some. The table records some 2.1 million clones, about 95% of them present only once. The CDR3 length is 15 residues. Trimming at V came to 6 bases and at J to 7 bases, leaving 5 bases not matched to a gene. Germline CDR1 and CDR2: MNHNY and SVGAGI (reference sequence). Naive CD8 isolation took CD45RO-negative cells positively selected for CCR7 and excluded terminally differentiated effector memory CD45RA+ cells. A note on this clone: Antigen specificity is unknown.

The chain joins TRBV6-6 to TRBJ2-1; 14 nucleotides agree with TRBD2. The sequence came from a man aged 18 to 30 in good health. Input material: naive CD8+ T cells sorted from blood. CDR3 in DNA: TGTGCCAGCAGGACTAGCGGGAGGGTGGGGAATGAGCAGTTCTTC. As protein: CASRTSGRVGNEQFF.